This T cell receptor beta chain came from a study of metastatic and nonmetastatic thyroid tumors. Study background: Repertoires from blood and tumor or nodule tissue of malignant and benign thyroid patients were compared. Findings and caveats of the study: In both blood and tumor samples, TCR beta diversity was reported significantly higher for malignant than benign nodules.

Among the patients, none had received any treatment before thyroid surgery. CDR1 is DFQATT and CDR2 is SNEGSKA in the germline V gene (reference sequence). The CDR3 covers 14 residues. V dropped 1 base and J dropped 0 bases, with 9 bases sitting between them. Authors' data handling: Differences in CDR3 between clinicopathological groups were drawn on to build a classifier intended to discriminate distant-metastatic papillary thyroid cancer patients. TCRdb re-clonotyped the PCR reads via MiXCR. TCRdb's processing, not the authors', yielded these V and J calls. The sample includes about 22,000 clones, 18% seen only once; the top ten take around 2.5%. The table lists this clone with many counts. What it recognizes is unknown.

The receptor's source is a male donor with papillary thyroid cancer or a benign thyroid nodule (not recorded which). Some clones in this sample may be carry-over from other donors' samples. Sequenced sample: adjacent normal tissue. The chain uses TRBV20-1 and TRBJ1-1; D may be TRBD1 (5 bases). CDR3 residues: CSARAQAMNTEAFF. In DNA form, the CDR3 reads TGCAGTGCTAGAGCACAGGCCATGAACACTGAAGCTTTCTTT.